The TCR beta chain under discussion was sequenced for a study of shared clonotypes between healthy human individuals. Turning to the study itself: Aged 18 to 49, the donors were two women and a few men. Study-level results: Apart from blood, nothing was sampled; tissue repertoires likely differ.

Nashville, Tennessee was home to all donors, each a Caucasian adult. On this clone itself: The antigen is undetermined. It differs at one base from a far larger clone, so likely a read error.

Sequencing used immunoSEQ multiplex PCR; TCRdb keeps in-frame clones, though not all of them. The sample carries about 490,000 clones, about 84% recorded once. This TCR came from a woman aged 35 to 49 in good health. Some clones in this sample may be carry-over from other donors' samples. Material for sequencing was PBMCs.

The CDR3 sequence: CASSLEAALAPYGQYF. The CDR3 nucleotides read TGTGCCAGCAGCTTAGAGGCGGCCCTAGCCCCCTACGGGCAGTACTTC. This rearrangement joins TRBV11-2 to TRBJ2-7, with D possibly TRBD2 on 5 matching bases. Per the germline V gene, CDR1 is SGHAT and CDR2 is FQNNGV. This CDR3 has 16 residues. Combining the CDR3 with reference TRBV11-2 and TRBJ2-7 gives the whole variable domain EAGVAQSPRYKIIEKRQSVAFWCNPISGHATLYWYQQILGQGPKLLIQFQNNGVVDDSQLPKDRFSAERLKGVDSTLKIQPAKLEDSAVYLCASSLEAALAPYGQYFGPGTRLTVT.